This TCR beta chain was observed in a study of T cell responses to AZD1222 COVID-19 vaccine. General observations from the study: Only a handful of AZD1222 recipients, five to seven in all, had baseline seropositivity. White British ancestry dominated among donors, who included more females, and clonal diversity was possibly underestimated.

Concerning this clone itself: Antigen unknown.

CDR3 size: 13 residues. Germline-derived CDR1 and CDR2 are KGHSH and LQKENI. J lost 5 bases, V lost 5 bases, and 3 bases had no gene match. Data came from immunoSEQ multiplex PCR; TCRdb stores just in-frame clones and leaves some out. The data show approximately 60,000 clones, 75% to 90% seen once. The source is an adult in good health. Here the sequenced sample was peripheral blood, taken on day 0 of MenACWY control vaccination. The chain uses TRBV18 and TRBJ2-4; 7 nucleotides align to TRBD1. CDR3 in DNA: TGTGCCAGCTCATCCGGGACAGAAAACATTCAGTACTTC. It codes for CASSSGTENIQYF. The variable domain in full, completed from reference TRBV18 and TRBJ2-4, reads NAGVMQNPRHLVRRRGQEARLRCSPMKGHSHVYWYRQLPEEGLKFMVYLQKENIIDESGMPKERFSAEFPKEGPSILRIQQVVRGDSAAYFCASSSGTENIQYFGAGTRLSVL.